This T cell receptor (beta chain) was sequenced during a study of blood T cell repertoires in COVID-19. Study information: Italy, Spain and the United States were the sources of the convalescent and acute COVID-19 samples.

Authors' data handling: Reference gene primer amplification in the assay estimated nucleated cell counts. Produced via immunoSEQ multiplex PCR; TCRdb's table is partial and in-frame only. That table supplies the V and J calls and clone size; D and trimming were determined from the DNA. This repertoire shows around 420,000 clones, approximately 86% found once; its top ten account for around 2.1%. Trimming took 4 bases from V and 4 from J, leaving 10 bases between them. This CDR3 is built from 14 residues. Germline V gene data show CDR1 as KGHDR and CDR2 as SFDVKD. Sequenced material: PBMCs or T cells enriched from blood (not recorded which). The source is a woman in her thirties or forties with acute COVID-19. The V and J genes are TRBV24-1 and TRBJ1-5, with unresolved D. CDR3 in DNA: TGTGCCACCAGTGACTCCGGCAGGAATCAGCCCCAGCATTTT. It encodes CATSDSGRNQPQHF.